This T cell receptor beta chain comes out of a study of T cells after posttransplantation cyclophosphamide. Notes on the study in general: After PTCy, TRB diversity resembled that of CNI/methotrexate controls.

A word on this clone: Its antigen remains unknown.

The CDR3 is made up of 16 amino acids. CDR1 and CDR2 from the germline V gene are LNHDA and SQIVND (reference sequence). V lost 6 bases, J lost 2 bases, and 4 bases stayed unmatched. Only in-frame clones appear in the TCRdb table, and some are missing; sequencing was by immunoSEQ multiplex PCR. The table records fewer than 40,000 clones, 70% to 90% of them present only once. The sequence derives from a woman aged 40-49 years with a blood cancer, CMV-positive, and with a related stem cell donor. Sequencing was done on a sample of PBMCs. V gene TRBV19 combines with J gene TRBJ2-3, with 14 bases aligning to TRBD2. In DNA, the CDR3 is TGTGCCAGTAGCGGGACTAGCGGGGGTGTCACAGATACGCAGTATTTT. Translating it yields CASSGTSGGVTDTQYF.